This passage covers 32 T cell receptor beta chains from one sample sequenced in a study of cytomegalovirus exposure and HLA in healthy donors (dated by TCRdb to between 2016 and 2019). Preparation of the library involved the immunoSEQ multiplex PCR assay. A mixture of 60 forward primers for TCR Vbeta segments and 13 reverse primers for TCR Jbeta segments was used in the multiplex PCR. TCRdb mirrors the immuneACCESS table, restricted to in-frame sequences. Some clones are absent from its copies; in checked studies, under half trace to an unresolved V gene, and the reason for the others is unknown. In this sample the table shows about 100,000 clones, around 80% of which occur a single time. The ten biggest clones cover approximately 4.2% of the sample. Specimen: PBMCs. These receptors came from a female donor in good health and CMV-seropositive.

The chain recombines TRBV19 with TRBJ1-5, with a possible D match to TRBD1 (5 bases). Trimming shortened V by 10 bases and J by 4 bases, and 23 bases separated the two germline ends. The length of the CDR3 is 16 residues. Per the germline V gene, CDR1 is LNHDA and CDR2 is SQIVND (reference sequence). The CDR3 loop is CATNWGDPRPNQPQHF. In DNA form, the CDR3 reads TGTGCCACGAACTGGGGGGACCCGCGGCCGAATCAGCCCCAGCATTTT.

There are a few counts of this clone. The chain couples TRBV27 to TRBJ1-2, with 8 bases aligning to TRBD1. The CDR3 runs to 14 residues. Trimming at V came to 5 bases and at J to 6 bases, leaving 8 bases not matched to a gene. CDR1 MNHEY and CDR2 SMNVEV come from the germline V gene (reference sequence). The CDR3 loop reads CASSPGQGIDGYTF. The CDR3 bases are TGTGCCAGCAGTCCCGGACAGGGAATCGATGGCTACACCTTC.

The J gene is TRBJ2-5, the V gene TRBV7-9, with D perhaps matching TRBD2 (6 bases). Germline CDR1 is SEHNR and CDR2 is FQNEAQ (reference sequence). The CDR3 is 14 residues long. V gave up 5 bases and J gave up 4 bases, with 14 bases separating them. As DNA, the CDR3 is TGTGCCAGCAGCCTCAGGGAGGTGCGAGAGACCCAGTACTTC. It encodes CASSLREVRETQYF.

CDR3 amino acids: CASSPRLAGGNSEQFF. The CDR3 DNA follows: TGTGCCAGCAGTCCACGACTAGCGGGGGGAAATAGTGAGCAGTTCTTC. The chain has TRBV27 and TRBJ2-1; 13 bases fit TRBD2. Trimming took 5 bases from V and 9 from J; bases not matched to a gene: 10. The germline CDR1 and CDR2 sequences are MNHEY and SMNVEV (reference sequence). The CDR3 is 16 residues long.

The chain uses TRBV19 and TRBJ2-7, with D tentatively TRBD1 (5 bases). V was shortened by 1 base and J by 5 bases, with 6 bases between the two germline ends. Germline V gene data show CDR1 as LNHDA and CDR2 as SQIVND (reference sequence). The CDR3 has 12 amino acids. CDR3 nucleotides: TGTGCCAGTAGTATAGGCAGGGACGAGCAGTACTTC. Translation: CASSIGRDEQYF.

In its sample, this clone was seen once. The chain recombines TRBV6-5 with TRBJ2-3, with 7 bases fitting TRBD2. V lost 1 base, J lost 2 bases, and 6 bases stayed unmatched. This CDR3 is 16 amino acids long. Germline V lookup: CDR1 MNHEY, CDR2 SVGAGI. CDR3 nucleotide sequence: TGTGCCAGCAGTTACTTTTGGGGAGGGCCCACAGATACGCAGTATTTT. Translating it yields CASSYFWGGPTDTQYF.

This clone was recorded once. The chain combines TRBV5-6 with TRBJ1-3; the D gene is possibly TRBD1 (6 bases). CDR1 is SGHDT and CDR2 is YYEEEE in the germline V gene. Between the trimmed V and J ends, which lost 1 base and 0 bases, there was a span of 8 bases. The CDR3 is made up of 15 amino acids. DNA for the CDR3: TGTGCCAGCAGCTTGTACAGGGCCTCTGGAAACACCATATATTTT. This sequence encodes CASSLYRASGNTIYF.

V usage is TRBV10-3 and J usage is TRBJ2-1; 7 bases map to TRBD1. Trimming at V came to 0 bases and at J to 9 bases, leaving 11 bases not matched to a gene. CDR1 and CDR2 from the germline V gene are ENHRY and SYGVKD. The CDR3 length is 16 residues. The CDR3 DNA reads TGTGCCATCAGTGAGTCCTGGACAGGAGGAGAGGGTGAGCAGTTCTTC. This translates into CAISESWTGGEGEQFF.

This clone was counted only a few times. The chain employs TRBV6-5 and TRBJ1-1; D might be TRBD1 (5 bases). This CDR3 region has 14 residues. V lost 6 bases to trimming and J lost 1 base, with 12 bases between them. Germline-derived CDR1 and CDR2 are MNHEY and SVGAGI. The CDR3 protein is CASRYGAANTEAFF. DNA for the CDR3: TGTGCCAGCAGATACGGGGCGGCGAACACTGAAGCTTTCTTT.

The J gene is TRBJ2-7, the V gene TRBV11-2, with 9 bases identical to TRBD1. CDR3 length: 14 residues. V shed 4 bases and J 3 bases; nucleotides not matched to a gene: 4. Per the germline V gene, CDR1 is SGHAT and CDR2 is FQNNGV. The CDR3 loop is CASSSDRGNYEQYF. CDR3 sequence (DNA): TGTGCCAGCAGCTCTGACAGGGGGAACTACGAGCAGTACTTC.

The chain is built from TRBV6-6 and TRBJ1-1; 7 positions match TRBD1. Trimming cost V 5 bases and J 4 bases; bases outside gene matches: 10. CDR1 is MNHNY, CDR2 SVGAGI, per germline (reference sequence). The CDR3 totals 15 residues. This CDR3 reads CASSILQGRGTEAFF. The CDR3 nucleotides are TGTGCCAGCAGTATTCTACAGGGGAGAGGCACTGAAGCTTTCTTT.

The chain has TRBV6-4 and TRBJ2-1; tentative D call: TRBD2 (5 bases). CDR1 and CDR2 from the germline V gene are MRHNA and SNTAGT. The CDR3 totals 14 residues. V was pared by 6 bases and J by 10 bases, with 19 bases between. The CDR3 DNA sequence: TGTGCCAGCAGAAGGGAGCCCCTCGGGGAGGAGCAGTTCTTC. Translating gives CASRREPLGEEQFF.

This chain links TRBV2 with TRBJ2-2; D not certain. The germline V gene encodes CDR1 SNHLY and CDR2 FYNNEI. With 6 bases removed from V and 5 bases from J, the gap between germline ends came to 7 bases. The CDR3 contains 12 residues. CDR3 residues: CASRASTGELFF. The CDR3 region has the DNA TGTGCCAGCAGGGCCTCAACCGGGGAGCTGTTTTTT.

The chain links TRBV5-6 to TRBJ2-7; 7 positions agree with TRBD1. The CDR3 spans 14 residues. With V trimmed by 0 bases and J by 2 bases, 2 bases remained unmatched. CDR1 SGHDT and CDR2 YYEEEE come from the germline V gene. The CDR3 bases are TGTGCCAGCAGCTTGGCCGGACAGGCCTACGAGCAGTACTTC. This encodes CASSLAGQAYEQYF.

V and J are TRBV19 and TRBJ2-7; D is uncertain. The CDR3 has 15 residues. The V gene's germline CDR1 is LNHDA and CDR2 SQIVND (reference sequence). V was shortened by 0 bases and J by 3 bases, with 12 bases between the two germline ends. The CDR3 coding sequence is TGTGCCAGTAGTATAGAGAGCGTCCCGTTCTACGAGCAGTACTTC. Translation gives CASSIESVPFYEQYF.

The chain couples TRBV5-1 to TRBJ2-1; TRBD2 matches at 8 bases. Germline V gene lookup returns CDR1 SGHRS and CDR2 YFSETQ. V lost 3 bases to trimming and J lost 6 bases; unmatched junction nucleotides: 14. The CDR3 has 17 amino acids. For the CDR3, the DNA is TGCGCCAGCAGCTCCCCCACCGGGACTAGGGTCGGCAATGAGCAGTTCTTC. Translated, it gives CASSSPTGTRVGNEQFF.

There are a few counts of this clone. V usage is TRBV5-1 and J usage is TRBJ2-1, with 16 bases aligning to TRBD2. V trimming: 0 bases; J trimming: 7 bases; junction bases outside the gene matches: 7. CDR1 SGHRS and CDR2 YFSETQ come from the germline V gene. The CDR3 spans 18 residues. The CDR3 loop reads CASSLVPGLAGGFNEQFF. CDR3 DNA sequence: TGCGCCAGCAGCTTGGTCCCGGGACTAGCGGGGGGGTTTAATGAGCAGTTCTTC. The complete variable domain, with remaining parts taken from reference TRBV5-1 and TRBJ2-1, reads KAGVTQTPRYLIKTRGQQVTLSCSPISGHRSVSWYQQTPGQGLQFLFEYFSETQRNKGNFPGRFSGRQFSNSRSEMNVSTLELGDSALYLCASSLVPGLAGGFNEQFFGPGTRLTVL.

The chain employs TRBV12-5 and TRBJ2-2; D gene uncertain. The length of the CDR3 is 15 residues. CDR1 and CDR2 (germline): LGHNT, FRNRAP. Trimming took off 7 bases at V and 0 bases at J, with 12 bases between the two ends. CDR3 DNA sequence: TGTGCTAGTGCCCTCGGAGAAACGAACACCGGGGAGCTGTTTTTT. Its protein product is CASALGETNTGELFF.

In DNA form, the CDR3 reads TGTGCCAGCAGCTTCTTGGCGCGGGGGGGCCTCGGAGGCGAGCAGTACTTC. Translating it yields CASSFLARGGLGGEQYF. The chain combines TRBV7-6 with TRBJ2-7; 9 bases agree with TRBD2. There are 17 residues in the CDR3. Germline trimming cut 3 bases from V and 6 bases from J; bases unmatched to any gene: 15. Germline CDR1 reads SGHVS; CDR2 reads FNYEAQ.

The J gene is TRBJ2-2, the V gene TRBV6-5, with D hard to call. Trimming stripped 4 bases from V and 7 bases from J, with 13 bases between. The CDR3 consists of 14 residues. In germline, CDR1 is MNHEY, CDR2 SVGAGI. Written as DNA, the CDR3 is TGTGCCAGCAGTTCCCTACCTCCGGGCGGGGAGCTGTTTTTT. Its protein is CASSSLPPGGELFF.

V is TRBV7-9 and J is TRBJ2-1, with D maybe TRBD2 (5 bases). Trimming took off 3 bases at V and 7 bases at J, with 13 bases between the two ends. The CDR3 has 14 residues. The V gene's germline CDR1 is SEHNR and CDR2 FQNEAQ (reference sequence). The DNA for the CDR3 is TGTGCCAGCAGCTTCGGCCCTGGCGGGAATGAGCAGTTCTTC. This sequence encodes CASSFGPGGNEQFF. The entire variable domain, with the rest obtained from reference TRBV7-9 and TRBJ2-1, is as follows: DTGVSQNPRHKITKRGQNVTFRCDPISEHNRLYWYRQTLGQGPEFLTYFQNEAQLEKSRLLSDRFSAERPKGSFSTLEIQRTEQGDSAMYLCASSFGPGGNEQFFGPGTRLTVL.

This clone was counted a single time. This chain joins TRBV7-9 and TRBJ1-4; maybe TRBD1 (5 bases). The germline CDR1 and CDR2 sequences are SEHNR and FQNEAQ (reference sequence). Trimming pared 5 bases from V and 7 bases from J, leaving 17 bases between. This CDR3 comprises 15 residues. This CDR3 is CASSASPGRGEKLFF. The CDR3 DNA reads TGTGCCAGCAGCGCCAGCCCAGGGCGGGGTGAAAAACTGTTTTTT.

The chain links TRBV7-9 to TRBJ1-5; a possible D gene is TRBD1 (5 bases). Germline V gene data show CDR1 as SEHNR and CDR2 as FQNEAQ (reference sequence). The CDR3 length is 13 residues. Trimming took off 4 bases at V and 11 bases at J, with 15 bases between the two ends. Here the CDR3 reads CASSSFGTGAQHF. CDR3 coding DNA: TGTGCCAGCAGCTCATTTGGGACGGGGGCCCAGCATTTT.

V is TRBV14 and J is TRBJ2-4, with 13 bases aligning to TRBD2. Germline CDR1 is SGHDN and CDR2 is FVKESK. The ends lost 1 base at V and 8 bases at J; junction bases unmatched: 8. The CDR3 has 17 amino acids. CDR3 DNA: TGTGCCAGCAGCCAAGGTCGACTAGCGGGAGGTGTGGACATTCAGTACTTC. Protein: CASSQGRLAGGVDIQYF.

V and J are TRBV30 and TRBJ2-7; 10 nucleotides agree with TRBD2. Germline CDR1 GTSNPN, CDR2 SVGIG (reference sequence). This CDR3 spans 16 amino acids. Trimming removed 7 bases from V and 5 bases from J; junction bases left unmatched: 17. CDR3 residues: CASGGLAGVIGNEQYF. CDR3 DNA: TGTGCCTCCGGGGGGCTAGCGGGAGTGATCGGCAACGAGCAGTACTTC. The variable domain in full, completed from reference TRBV30 and TRBJ2-7, reads SQTIHQWPATLVQPVGSPLSLECTVEGTSNPNLYWYRQAAGRGLQLLFYSVGIGQISSEVPQNLSASRPQDRQFILSSKKLLLSDSGFYLCASGGLAGVIGNEQYFGPGTRLTVT.

The chain uses TRBV7-9 and TRBJ2-5, with 7 bases matching TRBD1. With V trimmed by 5 bases and J by 2 bases, 8 bases remained unmatched. The CDR3 length is 15 residues. CDR1 and CDR2 from the germline V gene are SEHNR and FQNEAQ (reference sequence). The CDR3 coding sequence is TGTGCCAGCAGCCCCGAAGGGACAGTACAAGAGACCCAGTACTTC. Amino acids: CASSPEGTVQETQYF.

The rearrangement joins TRBV5-6 to TRBJ1-2; 8 positions match TRBD1. CDR1 is SGHDT and CDR2 is YYEEEE in the germline V gene. V shed 4 bases, J shed 8 bases, and the junction held 7 bases outside the gene matches. The length of the CDR3 is 13 residues. The CDR3 coding sequence is TGTGCCAGCAGCCCCCAGGGGGCGCAAGGCTACACCTTC. This translates into CASSPQGAQGYTF. The variable domain in full, completed from reference TRBV5-6 and TRBJ1-2, reads DAGVTQSPTHLIKTRGQQVTLRCSPKSGHDTVSWYQQALGQGPQFIFQYYEEEERQRGNFPDRFSGHQFPNYSSELNVNALLLGDSALYLCASSPQGAQGYTFGSGTRLTVV.

V usage is TRBV18 and J usage is TRBJ2-5; D remains ambiguous. The CDR3 totals 13 residues. V was clipped by 2 bases and J by 1 base, with 5 bases between them. CDR1 is KGHSH, CDR2 LQKENI, per germline. The CDR3 DNA sequence: TGTGCCAGCTCACCAGCAGGCCAAGAGACCCAGTACTTC. Encoded protein: CASSPAGQETQYF.

The chain carries TRBV7-8 and TRBJ2-1; 12 nucleotides align to TRBD2. V gave up 2 bases and J gave up 8 bases; unmatched junction bases: 13. The CDR3 length is 18 residues. CDR1 and CDR2 from the germline V gene are SGHVS and FQNEAQ. CDR3 nucleotide sequence: TGTGCCAGCAGCTTAAGAAGCGTGACTAGCGGGAGATCGGATGAGCAGTTCTTC. Protein sequence: CASSLRSVTSGRSDEQFF.

This rearrangement joins TRBV19 to TRBJ2-1, with 9 bases that match TRBD1. Losses at the gene ends were 3 bases for V and 14 bases for J; bases not matched to a gene: 8. Germline loops: CDR1 LNHDA, CDR2 SQIVND (reference sequence). The CDR3 loop spans 13 amino acids. The CDR3 DNA reads as TGTGCCAGTAGTATTTCCGGGGACAGGGTGAAGTTCTTC. Its translation is CASSISGDRVKFF.

This chain connects TRBV7-2 to TRBJ2-7; D is unclear. V lost 5 bases and J lost 4, with 12 bases in between. The CDR3 runs 13 residues. CDR1 is SGHTA and CDR2 is FQGNSA in the germline V gene. CDR3 nucleotide sequence: TGTGCCAGCAGCCCTAGAGTAGGATACGAGCAGTACTTC. Encoded protein: CASSPRVGYEQYF.

This clone was counted only a few times. This chain links TRBV7-9 with TRBJ2-1, with a possible D match to TRBD1 (5 bases). The V and J ends lost 2 bases and 2 bases respectively, with 16 bases between them. This CDR3 has 17 residues. Germline V CDR1 and CDR2: SEHNR, FQNEAQ (reference sequence). CDR3 sequence reads: CASSLPPDIWTYNEQFF. The CDR3 region has the DNA TGTGCCAGCAGCTTACCCCCGGACATCTGGACCTACAATGAGCAGTTCTTC.